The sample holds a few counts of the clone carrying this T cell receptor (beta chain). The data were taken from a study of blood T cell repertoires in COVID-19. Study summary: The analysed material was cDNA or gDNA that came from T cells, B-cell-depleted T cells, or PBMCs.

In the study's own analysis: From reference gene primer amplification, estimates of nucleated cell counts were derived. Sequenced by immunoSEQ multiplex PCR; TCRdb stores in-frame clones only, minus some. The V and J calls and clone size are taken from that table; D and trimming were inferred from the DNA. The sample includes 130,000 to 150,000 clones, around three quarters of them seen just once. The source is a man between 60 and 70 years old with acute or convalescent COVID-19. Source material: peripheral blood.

In DNA form, the CDR3 reads TGTGCCAGCACCTCCGACGGGACTAGCCGTACCTACGAGCAGTACTTC. Translating gives CASTSDGTSRTYEQYF. The chain has TRBV7-9 and TRBJ2-7, with 9 bases that match TRBD2. The CDR3 runs to 16 residues. With 7 bases clipped from V and 2 bases from J, the junction kept 12 bases outside the gene matches. Per the germline V gene, CDR1 is SEHNR and CDR2 is FQNEAQ (reference sequence).